The 8 T cell receptor beta chains in this list originate from one sample, sequenced in a study of cytomegalovirus exposure and HLA in healthy donors. The PCR contained 60 Vbeta and 13 Jbeta primers. TCRdb keeps only in-frame clones here, not all; method: immunoSEQ multiplex PCR. The profile covers approximately 100,000 clones, with 76% appearing a single time and 3% to 4.5% taken by the ten largest. Sequencing was carried out using PBMCs. These receptors were obtained from a woman aged 45 to 65 in good health and CMV-seropositive.

V gene TRBV7-3 combines with J gene TRBJ2-1; TRBD2 matches at 7 bases. This CDR3 region has 18 residues. CDR1 is SGHTA and CDR2 is FQGTGA in the germline V gene. The V and J ends lost 2 bases and 3 bases, in that order; junction bases with no gene match: 13. The CDR3 protein is CASSLGPSGTKIYNEQFF. The DNA for the CDR3 is TGTGCCAGCAGCTTAGGCCCCTCCGGGACTAAAATCTACAATGAGCAGTTCTTC.

The chain has TRBV6-6 and TRBJ2-3; no definite D call. The germline CDR1 and CDR2 sequences are MNHNY and SVGAGI (reference sequence). This CDR3 spans 12 amino acids. The V end lost 5 bases, the J end lost 0 bases, and 3 bases lay between the germline ends. This chain's CDR3 is CASSLSTDTQYF. For the CDR3, the DNA is TGTGCCAGCAGTCTAAGCACAGATACGCAGTATTTT.

The V call is TRBV14, the J call TRBJ2-7; D uncertain. The germline gives CDR1 SGHDN, CDR2 FVKESK. CDR3 length: 13 amino acids. The V end lost 0 bases, the J end lost 6 bases, and 9 bases lay between the germline ends. The CDR3 sequence: CASSQERRREQYF. CDR3 coding DNA: TGTGCCAGCAGCCAAGAACGCAGGCGCGAGCAGTACTTC. The entire variable domain, with the rest obtained from reference TRBV14 and TRBJ2-7, is as follows: EAGVTQFPSHSVIEKGQTVTLRCDPISGHDNLYWYRRVMGKEIKFLLHFVKESKQDESGMPNNRFLAERTGGTYSTLKVQPAELEDSGVYFCASSQERRREQYFGPGTRLTVT.

The gene calls are TRBV27 and TRBJ2-2; D is possibly TRBD1 (6 bases). Germline V lookup: CDR1 MNHEY, CDR2 SMNVEV (reference sequence). This CDR3 has 15 residues. Trimming removed 3 bases from V and 0 bases from J, with 8 bases in between. CDR3 residues: CASSFGTTNTGELFF. For the CDR3, the DNA is TGTGCCAGCAGTTTCGGGACAACGAACACCGGGGAGCTGTTTTTT.

The chain links TRBV19 to TRBJ1-5, with D possibly matching TRBD1 (6 bases). This CDR3 spans 15 amino acids. The V and J ends lost 9 bases and 0 bases respectively, with 15 bases between them. Germline assignment: CDR1 LNHDA and CDR2 SQIVND (reference sequence). The DNA of the CDR3 is TGTGCCAGCCTTCGGGACATCGCTAGCAATCAGCCCCAGCATTTT. It is translated as CASLRDIASNQPQHF.

The rearrangement joins TRBV21-1 to TRBJ2-3; the tabulated D call, TRBD1, remains unverified against the DNA. TRBV21-1 is classified as a pseudogene. The CDR3 extends over 16 amino acids. The DNA of the CDR3 is TGTGCCAGCAGTTCGGGGACAGGGTGGTGTATAGATACGCAGTATTTT. Amino acids: CASSSGTGWCIDTQYF.

The chain uses TRBV15 and TRBJ2-7, with 9 bases identical to TRBD1. Trimming at V came to 5 bases and at J to 4 bases, leaving 0 bases not matched to a gene. Germline V gives CDR1 LNHNV, CDR2 YYDKDF (reference sequence). The CDR3 totals 12 residues. CDR3 amino acids: CATSGQGYEQYF. The CDR3 nucleotides are TGTGCCACCAGCGGACAGGGGTACGAGCAGTACTTC.

The CDR3 DNA follows: TGTGCCAGCAGCCAAGATGCGGGAGTCAAGTACTTC. Translated: CASSQDAGVKYF. V gene TRBV14 combines with J gene TRBJ2-4, with 7 bases that match TRBD2. J was trimmed by 14 bases and V by 0 bases; bases with no gene match: 4. The germline V gene has CDR1 SGHDN and CDR2 FVKESK. The CDR3 is 12 residues long.